The rows below give T cell receptor beta chains drawn from one sample of a study of T cell responses to AZD1222 COVID-19 vaccine. Assay used: immunoSEQ multiplex PCR; TCRdb lists only in-frame clones, some missing. The sample records about 150,000 clones, over 90% being singletons. The sequenced sample was peripheral blood, obtained on day 0 of AZD1222 vaccination. These receptors were collected from an adult in good health. Each CDR3 is given with its conserved first and last residue. The D gene is left open where the match is weak. Clone size is stated in some rows and not others, as once, few, many or a class when expanded.

j_gene | d_gene | v_gene | abundance | CDR3nt | CDR3aa
TRBJ2-1 | TRBD1 | TRBV6-5 | - | TGTGCCAGCAGTTATTTCCAGGGGGCTGTATCGCGGTGGTTCTTC | CASSYFQGAVSRWFF
TRBJ2-1 | TRBD1 | TRBV7-9 | once | TGTGCCAGCAGTTCTACCTACAGGGGAGAGCAGTTCTTC | CASSSTYRGEQFF
TRBJ1-2 | - | TRBV28 | - | TGTGCCAGCAGTTTAGGTGGGCTCTACACCTTC | CASSLGGLYTF
TRBJ2-4 | TRBD2 | TRBV3-1/TRBV3-2 | - | TGTGCCAGCAGCCACCTCCGGGGGACTAGCGGGGCGCTAGCCAAAAACATTCAGTACTTC | CASSHLRGTSGALAKNIQYF
TRBJ1-1 | - | TRBV6-4 | - | TGTGCCAGCAGTGAAAAAGAAAACACTGAAGCTTTCTTT | CASSEKENTEAFF
TRBJ2-1 | - | TRBV27 | - | TGTGCCAGCAGTTTTTCCCCGGTAGGATACAATGAGCAGTTCTTC | CASSFSPVGYNEQFF
TRBJ2-1 | TRBD2 | TRBV9 | - | TGTGCCAGCAGTCCACATATAGCGGGAGTTTCCTACAATGAGCAGTTCTTC | CASSPHIAGVSYNEQFF
TRBJ2-1 | - | TRBV25-1 | - | TGTGCCAGCAGTGAATGGGAGGGGGCGAGCTCCTACAATGAGCAGTTCTTC | CASSEWEGASSYNEQFF
TRBJ2-2 | TRBD1 | TRBV3-1/TRBV3-2 | - | TGTGCCAGCAGCCAGGAATGGGGACAGGGCGCCGGGGAGCTGTTTTTT | CASSQEWGQGAGELFF
TRBJ2-5 | - | TRBV5-6 | once | TGTGCCAGCATCAAGAGGTACCAAGAGACCCAGTACTTC | CASIKRYQETQYF
TRBJ2-1 | TRBD2 | TRBV19 | - | TGTGCCAGTAGCCGGACTAGCGGAAATGGGGGGGATGAGCAGTTCTTC | CASSRTSGNGGDEQFF
TRBJ2-3 | - | TRBV18 | - | TGTGCCAGCTCACCACAAACTCTTGAGCTGGGGGCTGTCACGCAGTATTTT | CASSPQTLELGAVTQYF
TRBJ1-5 | - | TRBV18 | - | TGTGCCAGCTCACAGGGCGGTCAGCCCCAGCATTTT | CASSQGGQPQHF
TRBJ2-2 | - | TRBV5-1 | - | TGCGCCAGCAGCTTGGGACTAGAGAACACCGGGGAGCTGTTTTTT | CASSLGLENTGELFF
TRBJ2-1 | - | TRBV5-4 | - | TGTGCCAGCGCCCTGTGGGGTAGGGATGAGCAGTTCTTC | CASALWGRDEQFF
TRBJ2-3 | TRBD2 | TRBV28 | - | TGTGCCAGCAGATGGACTAGCGGCACAGATACGCAGTATTTT | CASRWTSGTDTQYF
TRBJ2-7 | TRBD1 | TRBV18 | - | TGTGCCAGCTCGCTCTACCGGGACAGGGGGCTTCGAGAGCAGTACTTC | CASSLYRDRGLREQYF
TRBJ1-6 | - | TRBV27 | - | TGTGCCAGCAGTTTTCACAGTTTTAATTCACCCCTCCACTTT | CASSFHSFNSPLHF
TRBJ2-1 | - | TRBV11-3 | - | TGTGCCAGCAGCCCCCAGGGGGGTGTGATGGGTGAGCAGTTCTTC | CASSPQGGVMGEQFF
TRBJ1-1 | - | TRBV30 | - | TGTGCCTGGAGTGTACTTACCTCGAACACTGAAGCTTTCTTT | CAWSVLTSNTEAFF
TRBJ1-3 | - | TRBV19 | - | TGTGCCAGTAGTATAGCCCCGGGTGGAAACACCATATATTTT | CASSIAPGGNTIYF
TRBJ1-2 | - | TRBV7-8 | once | TGTGCCAGCAGCCGCGAAAGTAGCTATGGCTACACCTTC | CASSRESSYGYTF
TRBJ2-1 | - | TRBV2 | - | TGTGCCAGCAGTGAAGAGCTAGCGAGTAACAATGAGCAGTTCTTC | CASSEELASNNEQFF
TRBJ1-5 | - | TRBV15 | - | TGTGCCACCAGCAGAGATCGGACGGGAGGGGGTCAGCCCCAGCATTTT | CATSRDRTGGGQPQHF
TRBJ2-1 | - | TRBV25-1 | once | TGTGCCAGCAGTCCCGGGGGGGGACAGGGTTACAATGAGCAGTTCTTC | CASSPGGGQGYNEQFF
TRBJ2-1 | TRBD2 | TRBV11-2 | - | TGTGCCAGCAGCCTGGGACTAGCGGGAGTGAATGAGCAGTTCTTC | CASSLGLAGVNEQFF
TRBJ1-5 | - | TRBV4-1 | - | TGCGCCAGCAGCCAAGCCAGGGGCGAGGGCAATCAGCCCCAGCATTTT | CASSQARGEGNQPQHF
TRBJ1-5 | - | TRBV27 | - | TGTGCCAGCAGTTTTGGGGCAGCCCATCAGCCCCAGCATTTT | CASSFGAAHQPQHF
TRBJ2-1 | - | TRBV7-2 | - | TGTGCCAGCAGCTTATTCACGTCGGGAGATGAGCAGTTCTTC | CASSLFTSGDEQFF
TRBJ2-6 | TRBD1 | TRBV9 | - | TGTGCCAGCAGCGTGAGGGGGCTCGGGGCCAACGTCCTGACTTTC | CASSVRGLGANVLTF
TRBJ1-6 | - | TRBV19 | once | TGTGCCAGTAGTAGTCAAGGGGGAGCGAATTCACCCCTCCACTTT | CASSSQGGANSPLHF
TRBJ2-1 | - | TRBV12-3/TRBV12-4 | - | TGTGCCAGCAGTTTAAGGGCTAGTGTTGAGCAGTTCTTC | CASSLRASVEQFF
TRBJ2-2 | TRBD1 | TRBV28 | - | TGTGCCAGTAGGACAGGGGGCACCGGGGAGCTGTTTTTT | CASRTGGTGELFF
TRBJ1-4 | - | TRBV6-5 | - | TGTGCCAGCAGTCTACAGGGAGGGGGTGATGAAAAACTGTTTTTT | CASSLQGGGDEKLFF
TRBJ1-1 | - | TRBV28 | - | TGTGCCAGCAGTAAGAGTAGGGTGGTCTCACTGAAGCATAAAGCTTTCTTT | CASSKSRVVSLKHKAFF
TRBJ1-5 | - | TRBV7-2 | - | TGTGCCAGCAGCTTAGGCCCGGGGGCGGACAATCAGCCCCAGCATTTT | CASSLGPGADNQPQHF